Here is one TCR beta chain with its context. What it recognizes is unknown. Germline V lookup: CDR1 MNHEY, CDR2 SMNVEV (reference sequence). The CDR3 has 13 amino acids. V shed 6 bases and J shed 7 bases, with 15 bases lying between them. This specimen belongs to a study of T-cell memory formation after mild COVID-19. Study-wide points: Among CD4+ contracting clones, most were CM and EM, and CD8+ ones EMRA.

MiXCR, applied by TCRdb to the 5' RACE reads, yields one record per CDR3 protein. Here the sample spans 90,000 to 120,000 distinct CDR3 sequences, around 14% being singletons. The TCR originated in a man in his late teens or twenties who had mild COVID-19 (a few samples of this study predate the infection). Cell type and time point are not known. The sample taken for sequencing was PBMCs or a T cell subset sorted from them (not recorded which). The chain carries TRBV27 and TRBJ1-1, with TRBD1 as a possible D gene (5 bases). In DNA, the CDR3 is TGTGCCAGCAGCCGGGGGGGAGGTGGTGAAGCTTTCTTT. Translation: CASSRGGGGEAFF.